This entry is about one T cell receptor beta chain. The entry originates in a study of memory CD8 T cells in hepatitis C reinfection. The time point was: late/post reinfection, 12 to 24 weeks after detection. TCR sequencing was done directly ex vivo on sorted cells, without expansion in vitro. TCRdb keeps only in-frame clones here, not all; method: immunoSEQ multiplex PCR. The data show some 46,000 clones, with approximately 89% seen just once and 0.72% held by the top ten. Sequencing was carried out using naive CD8+ T cells sorted from blood. The clonotype originates from a man aged 18 to 30 with hepatitis C virus infection.

Here the CDR3 DNA reads TGTGCCAGTAGTCCCAGCGGGAGCTCCTACAATGAGCAGTTCTTC. Translation: CASSPSGSSYNEQFF. The rearrangement joins TRBV19 to TRBJ2-1, with 8 nucleotides matching TRBD2. Per germline, CDR1 LNHDA and CDR2 SQIVND (reference sequence). CDR3 length: 15 residues. The trim removed 5 bases at V and 0 bases at J, leaving 3 bases unmatched. Looking up the rest from reference TRBV19 and TRBJ2-1 gives the full variable domain: DGGITQSPKYLFRKEGQNVTLSCEQNLNHDAMYWYRQDPGQGLRLIYYSQIVNDFQKGDIAEGYSVSREKKESFPLTVTSAQKNPTAFYLCASSPSGSSYNEQFFGPGTRLTVL.